A selection of T cell receptor beta chains follows, all from one sample in a study of synovial regulatory T cells in juvenile arthritis. TCRdb keeps only in-frame clones here, not all; method: immunoSEQ multiplex PCR. This repertoire includes roughly 9,200 clones. The sample comprised Treg cells from blood. Receptor source: a donor between 2 and 29 years old with juvenile idiopathic arthritis. CDR3s include the opening cysteine and the closing phenylalanine or tryptophan. Some rows have no size entry. The others give once, few or many, or a class for an expanded clone.

V	size	J	CDR3
TRBV28	-	TRBJ2-1	CDSSQKGGHYNEQFF
TRBV7-6	-	TRBJ1-6	CASSLERNNSPLHF
TRBV5-1	medium-sized	TRBJ1-3	CASNPGGSGNTIYF
TRBV5-4	-	TRBJ2-7	CASSLDAGAEQYF
TRBV5-6	-	TRBJ2-1	CASSSSGGAYNEQFF
TRBV5-8	-	TRBJ1-6	CASSLEEGISPLHF
TRBV4-1	-	TRBJ2-2	CASSQEGGTSGRASGELFF
TRBV6-5	-	TRBJ1-1	CASRPQNRGPYEAFF
TRBV11-3	-	TRBJ1-5	CASSFPERPTNQPQHF
TRBV6-1	-	TRBJ1-5	CASIPAGGNGQPQHF
TRBV4-3	-	TRBJ1-4	CASSQDSRGREKLFF
TRBV5-1	-	TRBJ1-1	CASSLTGDTEAFF
TRBV7-3	-	TRBJ2-2	CASSLSPSGELFF
TRBV29-1	-	TRBJ1-1	CSVLEDMNTEAFF
TRBV6-4	-	TRBJ1-6	CASSDSTGGNSPLHF
TRBV2	-	TRBJ2-7	CASRETGSSYEQYF
TRBV14	-	TRBJ1-2	CASSALAGTQTNYGYTF
TRBV18	-	TRBJ2-2	CASSPLRGSNTGELFF
TRBV6-5	-	TRBJ1-2	CASSYSPKVPYGYTF
TRBV19	medium-sized	TRBJ1-1	CASRWDGAMNTEAFF
TRBV2	-	TRBJ2-7	CASQRGYDEQYF
TRBV2	-	TRBJ1-1	CASSEAGVVEAFF
TRBV6-1	-	TRBJ1-4	CASSAQGGNEKLFF
TRBV4-3	-	TRBJ2-1	CASSQVGGNEQFF
TRBV19	-	TRBJ1-5	CASSIRGGPNQPQHF
TRBV29-1	-	TRBJ1-1	CSVEYPTLNTEAFF
TRBV30	-	TRBJ1-4	CAWSVYPGKNEKLFF
TRBV4-1	-	TRBJ2-7	CASSQESSVSYEQYF
TRBV5-1	-	TRBJ1-1	CASSLGPNWANHRPIFAFF
TRBV6-5	-	TRBJ2-7	CASSLRDSLRHEQYF
TRBV2	-	TRBJ2-7	CASKETGGYEQYF
TRBV7-8	-	TRBJ2-7	CASSFRDSSTYEQYF
TRBV2	medium-sized	TRBJ1-4	CASSEPPNEKLFF
TRBV5-4	-	TRBJ1-3	CASSWGGSSGNTIYF
TRBV6-5	-	TRBJ2-5	CASSSTPGPPLITQYF
TRBV7-8	-	TRBJ1-1	CASSLIRGEAFF
TRBV11-2	-	TRBJ1-2	CASSLGGGAGYGYTF
TRBV6-6	-	TRBJ1-1	CASSYRTSTEAFF
TRBV4-3	-	TRBJ1-4	CASSRDRGPGGEKLFF
TRBV19	-	TRBJ2-3	CASRLAGDTQYF
TRBV6-1	-	TRBJ1-3	CASSPVDFSGNTIYF
TRBV7-2	-	TRBJ2-7	CASSFTQGTYEQYF
TRBV6-5	medium-sized	TRBJ1-4	CASSQDREKLFF
TRBV6-5	-	TRBJ2-2	CASSYSSGGWTGELFF
TRBV9	-	TRBJ1-1	CASGPDVNTEAFF
TRBV7-6	-	TRBJ1-1	CASSLLSILNTEAFF
TRBV19	-	TRBJ2-1	CASSKGGGLKEQFF
TRBV13	-	TRBJ1-4	CASSFSLQTNEKLFF
TRBV7-9	-	TRBJ2-1	CASSLQPGPSYEQFF
TRBV5-6	-	TRBJ1-1	CASSLWVNTEAFF
TRBV28	-	TRBJ1-5	CASRGGNQPQHF
TRBV11-3	-	TRBJ2-7	CASSRDGTTYEQYF
TRBV9	-	TRBJ2-2	CASSVDRENTGELFF
TRBV18	-	TRBJ1-1	CASSRDRGHQSEAFF
TRBV29-1	-	TRBJ1-2	CSVEVRENYGYTF
TRBV14	-	TRBJ1-4	CASAGQFREKLFF
TRBV21-1	-	TRBJ2-1	CASSTNRGTYNEQFF